Below are 27 T cell receptor beta chains sequenced from a single sample in a study of blood T cell repertoires in COVID-19 (dated by TCRdb to 2018 to 2020). Libraries were constructed by the immunoSEQ multiplex PCR assay. TCRdb provides this immuneACCESS table in a form limited to in-frame rearrangements. Some clones are lacking; in checked studies, under half of them reflect an unresolved V gene, and why the rest are absent is not known. The sample includes 20,000 to 30,000 clones, with 80% to 90% observed a single time. More than 7.5% of the sample rests with the top ten. The sample comprised peripheral blood. The receptors shown here come from a man between 65 and 85 years old with acute or convalescent COVID-19.

The rearrangement uses TRBV6-5 and TRBJ2-7; a weak D match, TRBD1 (6 bases). Germline lookup yields CDR1 MNHEY and CDR2 SVGAGI. V dropped 6 bases and J dropped 5 bases, with 14 bases sitting between them. This CDR3 has 13 residues. CDR3 region: CASSQGPLNEQYF. The CDR3 coding sequence is TGTGCCAGCAGCCAGGGGCCCTTAAACGAGCAGTACTTC.

Concerning this clone itself: The identical CDR3 is also encoded by other nucleotide sequences in the sample. CDR3 in amino acids: CASSLEGSTDTQYF. CDR3 DNA sequence: TGTGCCAGCAGCTTGGAGGGGAGCACAGATACGCAGTATTTT. The chain recombines TRBV7-9 with TRBJ2-3, with D perhaps TRBD2 (6 bases). This CDR3 is built from 14 residues. Trimming pared 3 bases from V and 0 bases from J, leaving 7 bases between. Per the germline V gene, CDR1 is SEHNR and CDR2 is FQNEAQ (reference sequence).

The chain combines TRBV10-3 with TRBJ2-3; 9 bases are shared with TRBD2. J gave up 4 bases and V 7 bases, and 12 bases lay outside the gene matches. Germline V gives CDR1 ENHRY, CDR2 SYGVKD. This CDR3 spans 16 amino acids. The CDR3 DNA reads TGTGCCATCACCCATACGCGGGAGGGGAGGTCAGATACGCAGTATTTT. Encoded protein: CAITHTREGRSDTQYF.

The chain couples TRBV30 to TRBJ1-1, with 8 bases fitting TRBD1. The length of the CDR3 is 14 residues. Germline values: CDR1 GTSNPN, CDR2 SVGIG (reference sequence). Trimming cost V 2 bases and J 5 bases; bases outside gene matches: 7. The CDR3 DNA is TGTGCCTGGAGTAGATCCAGGGGGCAAACTGAAGCTTTCTTT. Amino acid sequence: CAWSRSRGQTEAFF. Full variable domain (outside the CDR3, taken from reference TRBV30 and TRBJ1-1): SQTIHQWPATLVQPVGSPLSLECTVEGTSNPNLYWYRQAAGRGLQLLFYSVGIGQISSEVPQNLSASRPQDRQFILSSKKLLLSDSGFYLCAWSRSRGQTEAFFGQGTRLTVV.

This clone was detected only a few times. The chain combines TRBV5-5 with TRBJ2-3; 8 bases map to TRBD2. The V and J ends lost 4 bases and 0 bases, in that order; junction bases with no gene match: 7. The CDR3 sequence is 16 residues long. CDR1 is SGHKS and CDR2 is YYEKEE in the germline V gene (reference sequence). The CDR3 DNA follows: TGTGCCAGCAGCGAGTTAGCGGGGACTAGCACAGATACGCAGTATTTT. Its translation is CASSELAGTSTDTQYF.

The chain combines TRBV7-8 with TRBJ1-3, with 7 bases matching TRBD1. The CDR3 runs to 19 residues. Trimming removed 0 bases from V and 0 bases from J; junction bases left unmatched: 11. Germline V lookup: CDR1 SGHVS, CDR2 FQNEAQ. CDR3 DNA sequence: TGTGCCAGCAGCTTAGCGTTCGGCAGGGGGTCATACTCTGGAAACACCATATATTTT. Translated: CASSLAFGRGSYSGNTIYF.

The chain carries TRBV2 and TRBJ1-2; TRBD1 matches 7 bases. In germline, CDR1 is SNHLY, CDR2 FYNNEI. CDR3 length: 16 amino acids. V trimming: 4 bases; J trimming: 2 bases; junction bases outside the gene matches: 10. CDR3 nucleotides: TGTGCCAGCAGTGCCGGGACAGAAACCTACAACTATGGCTACACCTTC. Translated, it gives CASSAGTETYNYGYTF. Based on the CDR3 plus reference TRBV2 and TRBJ1-2, the full variable domain is EPEVTQTPSHQVTQMGQEVILRCVPISNHLYFYWYRQILGQKVEFLVSFYNNEISEKSEIFDDQFSVERPDGSNFTLKIRSTKLEDSAMYFCASSAGTETYNYGYTFGSGTRLTVV.

The count of this clone is one. The rearrangement links TRBV2 to TRBJ1-6; TRBD1 agrees at 10 bases. This CDR3 has 14 amino acids. Germline CDR1 reads SNHLY; CDR2 reads FYNNEI. Trimming at V came to 8 bases and at J to 8 bases, leaving 6 bases not matched to a gene. Here the CDR3 DNA reads TGTGCCAGCGATTCCGGGACAGGGGATTCACCCCTCCACTTT. It specifies CASDSGTGDSPLHF.

This clone was found once. In nucleotides, the CDR3 is TGTGCCATCAGTCCGAGACAGGGGGCGCGCTATGGCTACACCTTC. Its protein product is CAISPRQGARYGYTF. The J gene is TRBJ1-2, the V gene TRBV10-3; 10 bases are a match to TRBD1. The CDR3 consists of 15 residues. Germline lookup yields CDR1 ENHRY and CDR2 SYGVKD. Germline trimming cut 5 bases from V and 4 bases from J; bases unmatched to any gene: 7.

This chain joins TRBV9 and TRBJ1-2; the D is unclear. This CDR3 is 13 amino acids long. The V end lost 3 bases, the J end lost 8 bases, and 14 bases lay between the germline ends. Germline CDR1 and CDR2: SGDLS and YYNGEE. CDR3 region: CASSAFPRGGYTF. The DNA for the CDR3 is TGTGCCAGCAGCGCCTTCCCACGGGGAGGCTACACCTTC.

The CDR3 reads CASSHRDRNYEQYF. The CDR3 DNA reads TGTGCCAGCAGCCACAGGGACAGAAACTACGAGCAGTACTTC. This chain links TRBV3-1 (or the pseudogene TRBV3-2) with TRBJ2-7; 7 positions match TRBD1. This CDR3 is built from 14 residues. V lost 3 bases and J lost 3; bases outside the gene matches: 5. Germline values: CDR1 LGHDT, CDR2 YNNKEL (reference sequence).

The chain combines TRBV29-1 with TRBJ2-3, with D perhaps matching TRBD1 (7 bases). CDR3 size: 14 residues. Germline V gene data show CDR1 as SQVTM and CDR2 as ANQGSEA. V was clipped by 3 bases and J by 5 bases, with 15 bases between them. The CDR3 loop reads CSVEGGRGRDTQYF. DNA of the CDR3: TGCAGCGTTGAGGGGGGCAGGGGGAGAGATACGCAGTATTTT.

CDR3 loop: CASSLGRLAAYEQYF. The CDR3 DNA reads as TGTGCCAGCAGCTTAGGTAGGCTAGCGGCCTACGAGCAGTACTTC. The gene calls are TRBV7-2 and TRBJ2-7; 7 bases are shared with TRBD2. V lost 1 base and J lost 2; bases outside the gene matches: 5. CDR1 and CDR2 (germline): SGHTA, FQGNSA. The CDR3 sequence is 15 residues long.

The chain links TRBV27 to TRBJ1-2; D is perhaps TRBD1 (6 bases). The length of the CDR3 is 15 residues. Between the trimmed V and J ends, which lost 3 bases and 2 bases, there was a span of 13 bases. In germline, CDR1 is MNHEY, CDR2 SMNVEV (reference sequence). The CDR3 sequence: CASSFPKTGNYGYTF. The CDR3 region has the DNA TGTGCCAGCAGTTTCCCTAAAACAGGGAACTATGGCTACACCTTC.

The chain links TRBV6-7 to TRBJ1-5; 9 bases map to TRBD1. TRBV6-7 has ORF status, its function being uncertain. Unmatched junction bases numbered 4, after V lost 7 bases and J lost 3 bases. This CDR3 spans 14 amino acids. DNA for the CDR3: TGTGCCAGCAACGGGACAGGGTTCAATCAGCCCCAGCATTTT. Protein product: CASNGTGFNQPQHF.

The rearrangement uses TRBV6-5 and TRBJ1-4; TRBD1 aligns across 8 bases. V lost 7 bases and J lost 8; bases outside the gene matches: 9. The CDR3 is 14 amino acids. The germline CDR1 and CDR2 sequences are MNHEY and SVGAGI. CDR3 sequence (DNA): TGTGCCAGCACCCGGACAGGGCGGTTGGAAAAACTGTTTTTT. It yields the protein CASTRTGRLEKLFF.

V gene TRBV12-3 or TRBV12-4 combines with J gene TRBJ1-1; the D is unclear. The V and J ends lost 6 bases and 8 bases respectively, with 10 bases between them. CDR3 size: 11 residues. This CDR3 is CASSRGPEAFF. CDR3 bases: TGTGCCAGCAGCCGAGGGCCCGAAGCTTTCTTT.

The rearrangement links TRBV6-6 to TRBJ2-7, with a tentative D call TRBD2 (5 bases). This CDR3 has 14 residues. CDR1 is MNHNY and CDR2 is SVGAGI in the germline V gene (reference sequence). The V and J ends lost 2 bases and 4 bases respectively, with 12 bases between them. The CDR3 DNA reads as TGTGCCAGCAGTTACGGCCTAGCCCGGTACGAGCAGTACTTC. Amino acid sequence: CASSYGLARYEQYF.

V and J are TRBV28 and TRBJ1-5; no definite D call. CDR3 length equals 14 residues. The V gene's germline CDR1 is MDHEN and CDR2 SYDVKM. V lost 4 bases and J lost 5, with 12 bases in between. For the CDR3, the DNA is TGTGCCAGCAGTTACCCCGGGATGTATCAGCCCCAGCATTTT. Its translation is CASSYPGMYQPQHF.

The chain couples TRBV5-1 to TRBJ1-5; no clear D gene. This CDR3 is built from 14 residues. V was trimmed by 1 base and J by 9 bases, leaving 14 bases between them. Germline CDR1 is SGHRS and CDR2 is YFSETQ. DNA of the CDR3: TGCGCCAGCAGCTTGTCCGGCGGGGAAGGGCCCCAGCATTTT. It specifies CASSLSGGEGPQHF.

The genes are TRBV5-1 and TRBJ1-1, with 7 bases matching TRBD1. The CDR3 is 12 amino acids. Per the germline V gene, CDR1 is SGHRS and CDR2 is YFSETQ. J lost 7 bases, V lost 4 bases, and 4 bases had no gene match. The CDR3 nucleotides read TGCGCCAGCAGCCTGGGGACAGATGAAGCTTTCTTT. This sequence encodes CASSLGTDEAFF.

The chain is built from TRBV11-2 and TRBJ2-3, with 9 nucleotides matching TRBD2. The CDR3 loop spans 15 amino acids. Unmatched junction bases numbered 11, after V lost 5 bases and J lost 8 bases. Per germline, CDR1 SGHAT and CDR2 FQNNGV. The CDR3 DNA sequence: TGTGCCAGCAGCCCGGGGGTCTTGCGGGAGGGTACGCAGTATTTT. This gives the protein CASSPGVLREGTQYF.

V is TRBV6-2 or TRBV6-3 and J is TRBJ1-1, with TRBD1 matching over 7 bases. Germline CDR1 is MNHEY and CDR2 is SVGEGT. CDR3 length: 17 residues. V shed 2 bases, J shed 3 bases, and the junction held 12 bases outside the gene matches. The CDR3 DNA sequence: TGTGCCAGCAGTTACCCTACAAGGGGGCTTTTCGACACTGAAGCTTTCTTT. Translation gives CASSYPTRGLFDTEAFF.

The chain has TRBV2 and TRBJ2-7, with 11 bases lining up with TRBD2. Germline assignment: CDR1 SNHLY and CDR2 FYNNEI. CDR3 size: 13 residues. J was trimmed by 3 bases and V by 8 bases; bases with no gene match: 3. The CDR3 DNA follows: TGTGCCAGCTGGACTAGCGGGTTCTACGAGCAGTACTTC. Translated: CASWTSGFYEQYF.

The chain joins TRBV7-3 to TRBJ2-7; 7 bases fit TRBD1. In germline, CDR1 is SGHTA, CDR2 FQGTGA. This CDR3 contains 15 residues. V lost 2 bases and J lost 6; bases outside the gene matches: 10. The CDR3: CASSLGAGGNSEQYF. The CDR3 DNA reads as TGTGCCAGCAGCTTAGGTGCAGGGGGAAATTCCGAGCAGTACTTC.

As regards this clone: Possible read error: a much larger clone is one base away. The chain couples TRBV6-6 to TRBJ1-4, with 9 bases lining up with TRBD1. Germline V gene data show CDR1 as MNHNY and CDR2 as SVGAGI (reference sequence). The V and J ends lost 6 bases and 1 base, in that order; junction bases with no gene match: 0. The CDR3 loop spans 14 amino acids. The CDR3 coding sequence is TGTGCCAGCAGGGGACAGGGAACTAATGAAAAACTGTTTTTT. Protein: CASRGQGTNEKLFF.

The chain employs TRBV9 and TRBJ2-3, with unresolved D. The CDR3 consists of 15 residues. The germline CDR1 and CDR2 sequences are SGDLS and YYNGEE. The ends were cut back, 0 bases at V and 3 bases at J, with 11 bases in the middle. The DNA for the CDR3 is TGTGCCAGCAGCGTAGATCCTGGGCAAACAGATACGCAGTATTTT. Protein product: CASSVDPGQTDTQYF.